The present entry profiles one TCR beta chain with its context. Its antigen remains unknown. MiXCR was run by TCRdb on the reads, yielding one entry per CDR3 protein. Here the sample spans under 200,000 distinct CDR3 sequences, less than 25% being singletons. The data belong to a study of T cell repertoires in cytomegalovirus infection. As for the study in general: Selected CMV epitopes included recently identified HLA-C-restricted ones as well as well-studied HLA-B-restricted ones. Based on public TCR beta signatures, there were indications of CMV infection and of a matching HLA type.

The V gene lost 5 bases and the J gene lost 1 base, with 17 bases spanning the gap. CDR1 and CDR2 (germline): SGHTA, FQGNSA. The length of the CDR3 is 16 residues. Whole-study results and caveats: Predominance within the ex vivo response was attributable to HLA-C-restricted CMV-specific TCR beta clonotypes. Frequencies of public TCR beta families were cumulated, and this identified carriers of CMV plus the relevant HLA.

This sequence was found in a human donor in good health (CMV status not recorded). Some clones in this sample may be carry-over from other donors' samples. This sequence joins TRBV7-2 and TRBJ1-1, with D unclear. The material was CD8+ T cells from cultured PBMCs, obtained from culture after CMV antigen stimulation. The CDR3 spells CASSPYLRTENTEAFF. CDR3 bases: TGTGCCAGCAGCCCCTACTTGCGGACGGAGAACACTGAAGCTTTCTTT.